These T cell receptor beta chains were read from a single sample in a study of metastatic and nonmetastatic thyroid tumors. TCRdb re-called clones from the PCR reads using MiXCR. The sample gives about 70,000 clones, more than 15% of which show up once; roughly 13% is in the top ten. Sequencing used blood. The receptors originated from a female donor with papillary thyroid cancer or a benign thyroid nodule (not recorded which). Some clones in this sample may be carry-over from other donors' samples. CDR3s include the opening cysteine and the closing phenylalanine or tryptophan. D genes are given only for firm matches. For some rows the clone size is stated as once, few or many, or as a class when expanded; others skip it.

clone_size,v_call,d_call,cdr3_length,j_call,cdr3_nt,cdr3_aa
few,TRBV6-6,TRBD1,15,TRBJ1-4,TGTGCCAGCAGTTACTCGGGACAGGAGGATGAAAAACTGCTTTTT,CASSYSGQEDEKLLF
.,TRBV2,.,15,TRBJ1-4,TGTGCCAGCAGTGAAACGACTCAGAGGCGGGGAAAACTGTTTTTT,CASSETTQRRGKLFF
.,TRBV5-4,.,13,TRBJ2-7,TGTGCCAGCAGCTTGGGTAGTACCTACGAGCATTACTTC,CASSLGSTYEHYF
many,TRBV11-2,TRBD2,13,TRBJ2-5,TGTGCCAGCAGCCCGACTAGCTGGGAGACCCAGTACTTC,CASSPTSWETQYF
.,TRBV28,.,12,TRBJ1-3,TGTGCCAGTAAATCCTCTGGAAACACCATATATTTT,CASKSSGNTIYF
many,TRBV5-6,.,13,TRBJ2-1,TGTGCCAGCAGCTTGGCCGGGGCGGCGGAGCAGTTCTTC,CASSLAGAAEQFF
many,TRBV7-2,TRBD2,18,TRBJ2-1,TGTGCCAGCAGTCGAAAGCCTAGCGGCGACCTAATCTACAATGAGCAGTTCTTC,CASSRKPSGDLIYNEQFF
many,TRBV28,TRBD1,13,TRBJ1-2,TGTGCCAGCAGTTGGGGTACAGGGGTCGGCTACACCTTC,CASSWGTGVGYTF
.,TRBV6-2/TRBV6-3,TRBD1,15,TRBJ1-3,TGTGCCAGCAGTTACGGGACAGGGGTTGGAAACACCATATATTTT,CASSYGTGVGNTIYF
.,TRBV30,TRBD1,14,TRBJ1-2,TGTGCCCAGTCCAGGGGGCGGGGGAACTACGGCTACACCTTC,CAQSRGRGNYGYTF
.,TRBV5-1,TRBD2,15,TRBJ2-7,TGCGCCAGCAGCTCACCGGGACTAGGCACCTACGAGCAGTACTTC,CASSSPGLGTYEQYF
.,TRBV2,.,11,TRBJ2-7,TGTGCCAGCAGTACGAGGGACGAGCAGTACTTC,CASSTRDEQYF
.,TRBV2,TRBD1,15,TRBJ1-1,TGTGCCAGCAGTGAGGGACAGGGGGCCAACACTGAAGCTTTCTTT,CASSEGQGANTEAFF
.,TRBV7-2,TRBD1,13,TRBJ2-7,TGTGCCAGCGGAACCAGGGGGAGTCACGAGCAGTACTTC,CASGTRGSHEQYF
many,TRBV28,.,16,TRBJ2-1,TGTGCCAGCAGCCCAGGACAGGCGGGAGGTGTAAATGAGCAGTTCTTC,CASSPGQAGGVNEQFF
.,TRBV28,.,14,TRBJ2-7,TGTGCCAGCCTTAGATTCGCCGGGGGATACGAGCAGTACTTC,CASLRFAGGYEQYF
.,TRBV3-1,.,17,TRBJ2-5,TGTGCCAGCAGCCCCCGGGGGCAGGTGTTGTACCAAGAGACCCAGTACTTC,CASSPRGQVLYQETQYF
few,TRBV2,.,13,TRBJ2-1,TGTGCCAGCAGGACCAGCTCCTACAATGAGCAGTTCTTC,CASRTSSYNEQFF
many,TRBV29-1,TRBD1,14,TRBJ1-1,TGCAGCGTTGAAGTAGGGGGCGATGACACTGAAGCTTTCTTT,CSVEVGGDDTEAFF
many,TRBV6-1,TRBD1,15,TRBJ2-1,TGTGCCAGCAGTACCGGGACAGGACCCTGGGATGAGCAGTTCTTC,CASSTGTGPWDEQFF
.,TRBV5-1,.,19,TRBJ2-6,TGCGCCAGCAGCTTACAGGGTGCGTTAGCGGGTAGGTTGGCCAACGTCCTGACTTTC,CASSLQGALAGRLANVLTF
many,TRBV25-1,.,12,TRBJ2-2,TGCGTCGGGCGGAGCAACACCGGGGAGCTGTTTTTT,CVGRSNTGELFF
.,TRBV11-2,.,15,TRBJ2-7,TGTGCCAGCAGCTTAGGCCCTGACCTCCTACGAGCCGTGTACTTC,CASSLGPDLLRAVYF
many,TRBV5-1,.,14,TRBJ1-6,TGCGCCAGCAGCTTGGGGGACGGCGCATCACCCCTCCACTTT,CASSLGDGASPLHF
.,TRBV11-2,.,14,TRBJ2-1,TGTGCCAGCGGTCTGGTTCGAGGAAGTAATGAGCAGTTCTTC,CASGLVRGSNEQFF
.,TRBV20-1,TRBD1,17,TRBJ1-6,TGCAGTGCTAGCGATCCCCGGCAGGGGGCGTATAATTCACCCCTCCACTTT,CSASDPRQGAYNSPLHF
.,TRBV20-1,TRBD2,18,TRBJ2-7,TGCAGTGCTAGGGCTGGGCTAGCGGGAGGGTTAAGCTCCTACGAGCAGTACTTC,CSARAGLAGGLSSYEQYF
many,TRBV6-1,.,16,TRBJ2-1,TGTGCCAGCAGTCCTTCGGCCGAAGGACTATACAATGAGCAGTTCTTC,CASSPSAEGLYNEQFF
few,TRBV11-2,TRBD1,15,TRBJ2-3,TGTGCCAGCAGCTTAGTGACAGGGGGCGCAGATACGCAGTATTTT,CASSLVTGGADTQYF
.,TRBV7-2,TRBD1,13,TRBJ1-6,TGTGCCAGCAGCCTGACAGGGGAGTCACCCCTCCACTTT,CASSLTGESPLHF
many,TRBV7-9,.,13,TRBJ2-7,TGTGCCAGCAGCTTAGTCGTCTCATACGAGCAGTACTTC,CASSLVVSYEQYF
many,TRBV12-5,.,12,TRBJ1-5,TGTGCTAGTGGTTTGGACAGCCAGCCCCAGCATTTT,CASGLDSQPQHF
.,TRBV5-5,.,14,TRBJ2-5,TGTGCCAGCAGCTTGCAGGGAAGCCAAGAGACCCAGTACTTC,CASSLQGSQETQYF
.,TRBV11-3,.,13,TRBJ2-7,TGTGCCAGCAGCGACCGGGCCACCTACGAGCAGTACTTC,CASSDRATYEQYF
many,TRBV5-1,.,12,TRBJ2-7,TGCGCCAGCAGCTCCCTAGGGGACGAGCAGTACTTC,CASSSLGDEQYF
.,TRBV20-1,TRBD2,14,TRBJ2-5,TGCAGTGCTAGAGAGGAGGCGGGAGTGCGGACCCAGTACTTC,CSAREEAGVRTQYF
.,TRBV2,TRBD1,14,TRBJ1-4,TGTGCCAGCAGTGAACGGACAGGGGGTGAAAAACTGTTTTTT,CASSERTGGEKLFF
few,TRBV20-1,.,11,TRBJ1-1,TGCAGTGCTAGAGATGTGGGGGAAGCTTTCTTT,CSARDVGEAFF
few,TRBV20-1,TRBD2,14,TRBJ2-5,TGCAGTCTTCGGACTAGCGCCAAGGGAGAGACCCAGTACTTC,CSLRTSAKGETQYF
many,TRBV28,TRBD2,17,TRBJ2-7,TGTGCCAGCAGTTTAGCGGGAGAGATTTCCGCTGTGTACGAGCAGTACTTC,CASSLAGEISAVYEQYF
many,TRBV10-3,.,14,TRBJ2-5,TGTGCCATCAGTGCCCCCCCGGGAGAAGAGACCCAGTACTTC,CAISAPPGEETQYF
.,TRBV11-1,.,15,TRBJ2-2,TGTGCCAGCAGCTTACCAGATTTATCCACCTGGGAGCTGTTTTTT,CASSLPDLSTWELFF
many,TRBV5-4,.,14,TRBJ1-6,TGTGCCAGCAGCTTGGACCCGAATAATTCACCCCTCCACTTT,CASSLDPNNSPLHF
.,TRBV7-2,.,14,TRBJ2-2,TGTGCCAGCAGCTTAGGACGTTGGGCCGGGGAGCTGTTTTTT,CASSLGRWAGELFF
many,TRBV11-2,TRBD1,16,TRBJ1-4,TGTGCCAGCAGCTTGGGATCCGGGACAGTGAATGAAAAACTGTTTTTT,CASSLGSGTVNEKLFF
.,TRBV6-4,TRBD2,15,TRBJ2-7,TGTGCCAGCCAGCCCCCGGGACTAGGCCACTACGAGCAGTACTTC,CASQPPGLGHYEQYF
many,TRBV27,.,15,TRBJ1-5,TGTGCCTCGGTGGAAACCCCGTATAGCAATCAGCCCCAGCATTTT,CASVETPYSNQPQHF
many,TRBV10-3,.,12,TRBJ1-1,TGTGCCGCCGGGGGGGACGGTACTGAAGCTTTCTTT,CAAGGDGTEAFF
few,TRBV19,.,11,TRBJ2-7,TGTGCCAGTAGTCAGGGTCACGAGCAGTACTTC,CASSQGHEQYF
many,TRBV20-1,TRBD2,15,TRBJ2-7,TGCAGTGCTAGAGATGTTAGCGGGAAATTGTACGAGCAGTACTTC,CSARDVSGKLYEQYF
.,TRBV5-1,.,12,TRBJ1-1,TGCGCCAGCTCTAAGCTGAACACTGAAGCTTTATTT,CASSKLNTEALF
many,TRBV11-2,.,13,TRBJ1-3,TGTGCCAGTTCACAGGTCTCTGGAAACACCATATATTTT,CASSQVSGNTIYF
many,TRBV10-3,TRBD1,16,TRBJ1-4,TGTGCCATCAGGGGACAGGGGGCATCAACTAATGAAAAACTGTTTTTT,CAIRGQGASTNEKLFF
many,TRBV20-1,.,12,TRBJ1-4,TGCAGTGCCCAGGGGTTTCAGGAAAAACTGTTTTTT,CSAQGFQEKLFF